This TCR beta chain was recorded in a study of Ad26.COV2.S vaccination and SARS-CoV-2 variants. Study as a whole: The Ad26.COV2.S arm of the COV1001 trial was where the donor was placed.

The ends were cut back, 8 bases at V and 7 bases at J, with 14 bases in the middle. This CDR3 spans 13 amino acids. Treatment defined: about 20 received Ad26.COV2.S at low or high dose, single or two shots; roughly five received placebo; per-sample allocation not given. Material that was analyzed had been drawn on day 63 after the first vaccine or placebo injection. Spike of the Wuhan-strain SARS-CoV-2 was expressed by an Ad26 vector, which formed the vaccine. In the case of this clone: Its specificity is unknown.

Findings and caveats of the study: Breadth, reportedly substantial, characterized the spike-specific CD8+ and CD4+ T cell responses after vaccination.

Sequenced by immunoSEQ multiplex PCR; TCRdb stores in-frame clones only, minus some. This sample has roughly 300,000 clones, with 65% to 90% found just once. The origin of this receptor is a person aged 18-60 years who received the Ad26.COV2.S COVID-19 vaccine or a placebo. This specimen consisted of peripheral blood, obtained in a trial of Ad26.COV2.S vaccine versus placebo. The V and J genes are TRBV12-3 or TRBV12-4 and TRBJ1-4; the D gene is possibly TRBD1 (5 bases). The DNA for the CDR3 is TGTGCCAGCCTACGGGGGGGAGGTGAAAAACTGTTTTTT. It specifies CASLRGGGEKLFF.